A few counts support the clone carrying this T cell receptor (beta chain). The target antigen is unknown. These data originate in a study of Graves' ophthalmopathy and Graves' hyperthyroidism. Study-wide findings and caveats: Among thyroid clonotypes expanded above 0.001 frequency, most also appeared in blood. The model reached around 64% sensitivity and about 73% specificity for predicting ophthalmopathy progression.

Where ophthalmopathy was present, donors had moderate-to-severe activity, CAS ≥3, NOSPECS ≥4 and duration under 3 months. Pregnant or lactating patients and those with other autoimmune diseases or uncontrolled infections were excluded. Amplification of TCR beta CDR3 regions used RNA transcripts. In the first round, RT-PCR was carried out with HTBI primers, and a multiplex PCR formed the second round. A single record per CDR3 protein comes from TCRdb applying MiXCR to the multiplex PCR reads. The sample carries under 250,000 distinct CDR3 sequences, under 25% recorded once. The CDR3 has 14 amino acids. V lost 6 bases and J lost 6, with 16 bases in between. Looked up from germline, CDR1 is MNHNS and CDR2 is SASEGT.

The chain links TRBV6-1 to TRBJ2-3, with a weak D call TRBD2 (6 bases). This clonotype was obtained from a woman in her 50s with Graves' ophthalmopathy. The sample consisted of peripheral blood. The CDR3 coding sequence is TGTGCCAGCAGCCGGAACCAGGCGGGGGATACGCAGTATTTT. Protein sequence: CASSRNQAGDTQYF.